This entry lists 15 T cell receptor beta chains sequenced from one sample in a study of cytomegalovirus exposure and HLA in healthy donors. TCRdb's table, derived via immunoSEQ multiplex PCR, lists solely in-frame clones and lacks some. The table records roughly 220,000 clones, around 90% of them present only once. Sequencing used PBMCs. These receptors originate from a woman between 18 and 29 years old in good health and CMV-seronegative.

CDR3 sequence: CASSQRGYEQYF. The CDR3 DNA follows: TGTGCCAGCTCACAACGGGGGTACGAGCAGTACTTC. The chain uses TRBV18 and TRBJ2-7; possible D gene TRBD2, 6 bases. This CDR3 region has 12 residues. V lost 4 bases to trimming and J lost 4 bases, with 8 bases between them. Per germline, CDR1 KGHSH and CDR2 LQKENI.

The CDR3 reads CASSLNGLLQETQYF. The CDR3 DNA reads as TGTGCCAGCAGTCTAAATGGACTGCTCCAAGAGACCCAGTACTTC. The gene calls are TRBV14 and TRBJ2-5, with D possibly TRBD2 on 5 matching bases. CDR3 length: 15 residues. V lost 6 bases and J 1 base, leaving 15 bases between the germline ends. Germline V gene sequence: CDR1 SGHDN, CDR2 FVKESK.

The chain uses TRBV6-5 and TRBJ1-2; 11 positions match TRBD1. CDR3 size: 15 residues. The germline V gene has CDR1 MNHEY and CDR2 SVGAGI. Germline trimming cut 5 bases from V and 3 bases from J; bases unmatched to any gene: 5. The CDR3 sequence: CASSRPGQGDYGYTF. The CDR3 region has the DNA TGTGCCAGCAGTCGTCCGGGACAGGGGGACTATGGCTACACCTTC.

This chain connects TRBV5-1 to TRBJ2-5; a weak D match, TRBD2 (6 bases). Germline lookup yields CDR1 SGHRS and CDR2 YFSETQ. The CDR3 loop spans 15 amino acids. V dropped 4 bases and J dropped 0 bases, with 13 bases sitting between them. CDR3 loop: CASSLQAGDQETQYF. In DNA, the CDR3 is TGCGCCAGCAGCCTGCAAGCGGGTGACCAAGAGACCCAGTACTTC.

The chain recombines TRBV19 with TRBJ1-2, with no clear D. The CDR3 is 13 residues long. Trimming left V 3 bases short and J 3 bases short, with 8 bases between. The germline gives CDR1 LNHDA, CDR2 SQIVND (reference sequence). The CDR3 sequence: CASSIDTDYGYTF. The CDR3 DNA reads TGTGCCAGTAGTATTGACACCGACTATGGCTACACCTTC. The full variable domain, completed using reference TRBV19 and TRBJ1-2, is DGGITQSPKYLFRKEGQNVTLSCEQNLNHDAMYWYRQDPGQGLRLIYYSQIVNDFQKGDIAEGYSVSREKKESFPLTVTSAQKNPTAFYLCASSIDTDYGYTFGSGTRLTVV.

The V gene is TRBV2, the J gene TRBJ2-3; 9 bases are shared with TRBD2. This CDR3 has 15 residues. Germline V gene lookup returns CDR1 SNHLY and CDR2 FYNNEI. J gave up 5 bases and V 3 bases, and 6 bases lay outside the gene matches. The CDR3: CASSEASGILDTQYF. In DNA, the CDR3 is TGTGCCAGCAGTGAGGCTAGCGGGATATTAGATACGCAGTATTTT. The full variable domain, rest sourced from reference TRBV2 and TRBJ2-3, is EPEVTQTPSHQVTQMGQEVILRCVPISNHLYFYWYRQILGQKVEFLVSFYNNEISEKSEIFDDQFSVERPDGSNFTLKIRSTKLEDSAMYFCASSEASGILDTQYFGPGTRLTVL.

This clone appeared a single time. The V gene is TRBV29-1, the J gene TRBJ1-1; 8 nucleotides match TRBD1. J was trimmed by 5 bases and V by 5 bases; bases with no gene match: 4. Germline CDR1 and CDR2: SQVTM and ANQGSEA. This CDR3 region has 12 residues. The CDR3 reads CSVNRGGTEAFF. The DNA for the CDR3 is TGCAGCGTTAACAGGGGGGGGACTGAAGCTTTCTTT. The full variable domain, in which reference TRBV29-1 and TRBJ1-1 provide the parts outside the CDR3, is SAVISQKPSRDICQRGTSLTIQCQVDSQVTMMFWYRQQPGQSLTLIATANQGSEATYESGFVIDKFPISRPNLTFSTLTVSNMSPEDSSIYLCSVNRGGTEAFFGQGTRLTVV.

This sequence joins TRBV6-1 and TRBJ1-1, with 7 bases fitting TRBD1. This CDR3 has 13 residues. V was clipped by 6 bases and J by 11 bases; unmatched bases: 12. Germline loops: CDR1 MNHNS, CDR2 SASEGT. CDR3 coding DNA: TGTGCCAGCAGAGAGACAGGGATTGGCTTGGCTTTCTTT. It yields the protein CASRETGIGLAFF.

This clone was detected only a few times. The chain has TRBV7-9 and TRBJ1-2; TRBD1 is a possible D gene (5 bases). Germline loops: CDR1 SEHNR, CDR2 FQNEAQ (reference sequence). V gave up 0 bases and J gave up 7 bases, with 27 bases separating them. The CDR3 covers 19 residues. The CDR3 loop is CASSLAVGGRGLPSSGYTF. The DNA for the CDR3 is TGTGCCAGCAGCTTAGCGGTCGGGGGACGGGGACTGCCGAGCTCTGGCTACACCTTC. Full variable domain (remainder filled in from reference TRBV7-9 and TRBJ1-2): DTGVSQNPRHKITKRGQNVTFRCDPISEHNRLYWYRQTLGQGPEFLTYFQNEAQLEKSRLLSDRFSAERPKGSFSTLEIQRTEQGDSAMYLCASSLAVGGRGLPSSGYTFGSGTRLTVV.

This clone showed up just once. The V call is TRBV7-8, the J call TRBJ2-1; 7 bases map to TRBD2. The CDR3 has 15 amino acids. Trimming took 4 bases from V and 4 from J; bases not matched to a gene: 7. Germline V gene lookup returns CDR1 SGHVS and CDR2 FQNEAQ. The CDR3 here is CASSSQRDSYNEQFF. Here the CDR3 DNA reads TGTGCCAGCAGCTCCCAGCGGGATTCTTACAATGAGCAGTTCTTC.

The chain combines TRBV6-5 with TRBJ2-1, with D maybe TRBD1 (6 bases). Germline assignment: CDR1 MNHEY and CDR2 SVGAGI. The CDR3 is made up of 14 amino acids. V shed 6 bases and J shed 7 bases, with 16 bases lying between them. CDR3: CASSSWGPSNEQFF. The CDR3 DNA follows: TGTGCCAGCAGCTCCTGGGGGCCCTCGAATGAGCAGTTCTTC.

The chain has TRBV5-1 and TRBJ2-3, with TRBD2 identical over 8 bases. The CDR3 covers 16 residues. Losses at the gene ends were 0 bases for V and 0 bases for J; bases not matched to a gene: 3. The V gene's germline CDR1 is SGHRS and CDR2 YFSETQ. The CDR3 sequence is CASSLEVAGSTDTQYF. DNA for the CDR3: TGCGCCAGCAGCTTGGAAGTAGCGGGGAGCACAGATACGCAGTATTTT.

Here the CDR3 DNA reads TGTGCCAGCAGCTTGGGCCCGCGGACTGAAGCTTTCTTT. This codes for CASSLGPRTEAFF. V is TRBV5-4 and J is TRBJ1-1; no firm D call. Trimming pared 0 bases from V and 5 bases from J, leaving 8 bases between. This CDR3 has 13 amino acids. Germline lookup yields CDR1 SGHNT and CDR2 YYREEE (reference sequence).

This sequence joins TRBV27 and TRBJ2-1; D gene unclear. This CDR3 comprises 12 residues. V was cut by 7 bases and J by 4 bases, with 8 bases left in between. The germline CDR1 and CDR2 sequences are MNHEY and SMNVEV (reference sequence). This CDR3 is CASTSLYNEQFF. The CDR3 nucleotides read TGTGCCAGCACTAGTTTATACAATGAGCAGTTCTTC.

The V gene is TRBV2, the J gene TRBJ2-7, with D possibly matching TRBD1 (5 bases). Between the trimmed V and J ends, which lost 4 bases and 2 bases, there was a span of 12 bases. The CDR3 consists of 14 residues. Germline CDR1 reads SNHLY; CDR2 reads FYNNEI. Here the CDR3 reads CASSAGRGAYEQYF. CDR3 sequence (DNA): TGTGCCAGCAGTGCTGGTAGGGGTGCCTACGAGCAGTACTTC.